This T cell receptor (beta chain) was identified during a study of T cells in Graves' hyperthyroidism and ophthalmopathy. CDR3 length: 14 amino acids. Trimming cost V 5 bases and J 2 bases, with 9 bases left between them. Amplification of TCR beta CDR3 regions was performed using RNA transcripts as template. RT-PCR in the first round (using the HTBI primer set) targeted the TCR CDR3. In TCRdb, the multiplex PCR reads were re-called with MiXCR into one record per CDR3 protein. The profile shows approximately 640,000 distinct CDR3 sequences, 45% of them singletons. This clonotype was observed at least ten times.

The genes are TRBV12-3 or TRBV12-4 and TRBJ2-2; TRBD1 is a possible D gene (6 bases). The source material was peripheral blood or thyroid tissue (not recorded which). This receptor was identified in an adult man with Graves' disease, either hyperthyroidism or ophthalmopathy (not recorded which). CDR3 loop: CASSPGQNTGELFF. The CDR3 nucleotides read TGTGCCAGCAGTCCGGGACAAAACACCGGGGAGCTGTTTTTT.